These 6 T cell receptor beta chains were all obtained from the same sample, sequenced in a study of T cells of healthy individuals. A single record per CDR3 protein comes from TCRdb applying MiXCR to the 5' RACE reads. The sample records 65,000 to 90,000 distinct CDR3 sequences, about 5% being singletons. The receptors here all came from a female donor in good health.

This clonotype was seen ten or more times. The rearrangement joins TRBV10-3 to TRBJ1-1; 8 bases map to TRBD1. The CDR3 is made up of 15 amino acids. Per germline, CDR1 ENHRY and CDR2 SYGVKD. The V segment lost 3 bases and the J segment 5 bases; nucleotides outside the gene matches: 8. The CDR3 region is CAISDSGQASTEAFF. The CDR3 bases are TGTGCCATCAGTGATTCGGGACAGGCGAGTACTGAAGCTTTCTTT.

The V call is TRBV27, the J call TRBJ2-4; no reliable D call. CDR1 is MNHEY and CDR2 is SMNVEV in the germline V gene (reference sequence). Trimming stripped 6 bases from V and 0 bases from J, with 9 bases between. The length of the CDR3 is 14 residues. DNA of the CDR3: TGTGCCAGCAGGGATCTCATAGCCAAAAACATTCAGTACTTC. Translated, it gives CASRDLIAKNIQYF.

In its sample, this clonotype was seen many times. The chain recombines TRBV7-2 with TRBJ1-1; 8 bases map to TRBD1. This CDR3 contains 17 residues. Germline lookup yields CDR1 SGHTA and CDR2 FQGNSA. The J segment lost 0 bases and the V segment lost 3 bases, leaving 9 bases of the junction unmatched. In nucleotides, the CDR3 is TGTGCCAGCAGCTTGCTCAGGGGGCGGAGGCTGAACACTGAAGCTTTCTTT. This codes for CASSLLRGRRLNTEAFF.

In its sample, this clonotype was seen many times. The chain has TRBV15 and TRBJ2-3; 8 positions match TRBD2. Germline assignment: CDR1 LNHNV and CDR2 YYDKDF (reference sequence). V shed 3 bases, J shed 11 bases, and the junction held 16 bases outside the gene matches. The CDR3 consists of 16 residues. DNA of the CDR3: TGTGCCACCAGCAGCGGGATGGCAGCGGGAGAGGGGAGGCAGTATTTT. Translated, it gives CATSSGMAAGEGRQYF.

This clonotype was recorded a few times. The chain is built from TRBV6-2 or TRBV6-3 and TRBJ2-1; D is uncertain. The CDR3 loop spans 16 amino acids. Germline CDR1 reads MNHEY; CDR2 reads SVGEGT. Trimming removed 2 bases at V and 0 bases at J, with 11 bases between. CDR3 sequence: CASSYARLSSYNEQFF. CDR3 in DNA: TGTGCCAGCAGTTACGCCCGGCTGAGCTCCTACAATGAGCAGTTCTTC.

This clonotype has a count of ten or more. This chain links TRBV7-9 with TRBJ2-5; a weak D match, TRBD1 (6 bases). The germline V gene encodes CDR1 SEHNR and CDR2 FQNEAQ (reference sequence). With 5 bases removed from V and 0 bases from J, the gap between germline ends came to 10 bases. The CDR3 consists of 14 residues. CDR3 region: CASSRGQHQETQYF. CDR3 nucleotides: TGTGCCAGCAGCAGGGGACAACACCAAGAGACCCAGTACTTC.